This paragraph reports one TCR beta chain. Its antigen is unidentified. V was clipped by 0 bases and J by 0 bases, with 8 bases between them. The CDR3 consists of 15 residues. Per germline, CDR1 MNHEY and CDR2 SVGAGI. This sample is drawn from a study of response to subunit inactivated influenza vaccine. In TCRdb, the RT-PCR reads were re-called with MiXCR into one record per CDR3 protein. The sample lists 600,000 to 700,000 distinct CDR3 sequences; 12% to 15% were seen once. Findings of the study overall: After each seasonal influenza vaccination, few new T cells are recruited, the authors suggested.

The chain couples TRBV6-5 to TRBJ1-1, with a possible D match to TRBD1 (5 bases). Sequencing used PBMCs from blood, obtained around two weeks before vaccination. The clonotype originates from a man aged 50 to 59 who received an inactivated influenza vaccine. The CDR3 coding sequence is TGTGCCAGCAGTTACTCAGCGGACATGAACACTGAAGCTTTCTTT. This codes for CASSYSADMNTEAFF.